The 9 T cell receptor beta chains below were found in one sample sequenced in a study of CD8+ T cells in alopecia areata. The authors extracted RNA and reverse transcribed it into cDNA as the sequencing template. The method was immunoSEQ multiplex PCR; TCRdb's version includes in-frame clones alone and lacks a portion of them. The sample lists around 120,000 clones; roughly two fifths were seen once. Sample: CD4+ T cells sorted from blood. These receptors were collected from a human donor with alopecia areata.

The chain has TRBV28 and TRBJ2-7; no clear D. The germline V and J ends were trimmed by 4 bases and 1 base, with 11 bases remaining between them. Germline values: CDR1 MDHEN, CDR2 SYDVKM. The CDR3 contains 14 residues. As DNA, the CDR3 is TGTGCCAGCAGTTCCCCGCCCGTATCCTACGAGCAGTACTTC. It translates to CASSSPPVSYEQYF.

The chain uses TRBV7-2 and TRBJ2-7, with 11 bases lining up with TRBD2. The length of the CDR3 is 14 residues. The V gene's germline CDR1 is SGHTA and CDR2 FQGNSA. The trim removed 5 bases at V and 6 bases at J, leaving 6 bases unmatched. The CDR3 region is CASSRSGRDGEQYF. The CDR3 coding sequence is TGTGCCAGCAGCCGTAGCGGGAGGGATGGCGAGCAGTACTTC.

The chain uses TRBV4-1 and TRBJ2-5; 12 bases match TRBD2. The CDR3 length is 16 residues. V lost 2 bases and J lost 5; bases outside the gene matches: 6. The V gene's germline CDR1 is MGHRA and CDR2 YSYEKL. The CDR3 nucleotides read TGCGCCAGCAGCCAACTAGCGGGGGGGCTAAGGGAGACCCAGTACTTC. Protein product: CASSQLAGGLRETQYF.

The chain couples TRBV27 to TRBJ2-3; 7 bases align to TRBD2. The CDR3 loop spans 14 amino acids. V lost 6 bases to trimming and J lost 6 bases; unmatched junction nucleotides: 9. The germline V gene encodes CDR1 MNHEY and CDR2 SMNVEV (reference sequence). The CDR3 sequence is CASSRTSFSDTQYF. The CDR3 DNA reads TGTGCCAGCAGCCGGACTAGTTTTTCGGATACGCAGTATTTT.

The chain employs TRBV7-2 and TRBJ2-7; D unclear. V was cut by 5 bases and J by 4 bases, with 9 bases left in between. The CDR3 is 12 residues long. CDR1 and CDR2 (germline): SGHTA, FQGNSA. CDR3 sequence: CASSARWYEQYF. In DNA form, the CDR3 reads TGTGCCAGCAGCGCCCGGTGGTACGAGCAGTACTTC. The full variable domain, its missing parts supplied by reference TRBV7-2 and TRBJ2-7, is GAGVSQSPSNKVTEKGKDVELRCDPISGHTALYWYRQSLGQGLEFLIYFQGNSAPDKSGLPSDRFSAERTGGSVSTLTIQRTQQEDSAVYLCASSARWYEQYFGPGTRLTVT.

This chain links TRBV7-3 with TRBJ2-2; the D is unclear. This CDR3 is built from 14 residues. V shed 5 bases and J shed 0 bases, with 7 bases lying between them. Germline V gene data show CDR1 as SGHTA and CDR2 as FQGTGA. The CDR3 spells CASSPSTNTGELFF. CDR3 bases: TGTGCCAGCAGCCCAAGCACGAACACCGGGGAGCTGTTTTTT.

V gene TRBV2 combines with J gene TRBJ2-1, with 8 bases fitting TRBD2. V lost 7 bases, J lost 5 bases, and 7 bases stayed unmatched. The CDR3 length is 14 residues. Per germline, CDR1 SNHLY and CDR2 FYNNEI. The CDR3: CASTSGSTHNEQFF. The CDR3, as DNA: TGTGCCAGCACAAGCGGGAGCACCCACAATGAGCAGTTCTTC.

The CDR3 protein is CASSPELQGARNGYTF. In DNA, the CDR3 is TGTGCCAGCAGCCCGGAACTTCAGGGGGCGCGGAACGGCTACACCTTC. This chain connects TRBV4-2 to TRBJ1-2, with 8 bases lining up with TRBD1. Per the germline V gene, CDR1 is LGHNA and CDR2 is YNFKEQ. CDR3 size: 16 residues. Germline trimming cut 4 bases from V and 8 bases from J; bases unmatched to any gene: 15.

CDR3 amino acids: CASSMDVIHEQYF. The CDR3 coding sequence is TGTGCCAGCAGCATGGACGTGATCCACGAGCAGTACTTC. This chain links TRBV7-9 with TRBJ2-7; unclear D gene. The CDR3 is 13 residues long. V was cut by 5 bases and J by 5 bases, with 13 bases left in between. CDR1 is SEHNR and CDR2 is FQNEAQ in the germline V gene (reference sequence).